Listed here are 23 T cell receptor beta chains from one sample, sequenced in a study of blood T cell repertoires in COVID-19. TCRdb's copy holds only in-frame clones and misses some; the assay was immunoSEQ multiplex PCR. The sample includes approximately 97,000 clones, 86% of them seen just once. The sample consisted of peripheral blood. Receptors were obtained from a woman aged 80 or over with acute or convalescent COVID-19.

The chain recombines TRBV2 with TRBJ1-2, with D possibly TRBD1 on 5 matching bases. The germline gives CDR1 SNHLY, CDR2 FYNNEI. The CDR3 contains 15 residues. Trimming shortened V by 4 bases and J by 8 bases, and 20 bases separated the two germline ends. The CDR3 DNA follows: TGTGCCAGCAGTGCAACAGGACCACCTTTTCGCGGCTACACCTTC. Amino acid sequence: CASSATGPPFRGYTF.

The V gene is TRBV9, the J gene TRBJ2-1; TRBD2 aligns across 13 bases. CDR1 and CDR2 from the germline V gene are SGDLS and YYNGEE. The V gene end was trimmed by 3 bases and the J gene end by 9 bases; junction bases not matched to a gene: 3. The CDR3 is made up of 14 amino acids. DNA for the CDR3: TGTGCCAGCAGCGAGGGACTAGCGGGGCGTGAGCAGTTCTTC. Translating gives CASSEGLAGREQFF.

The chain has TRBV6-5 and TRBJ1-5; 10 bases fit TRBD1. This CDR3 has 14 amino acids. J lost 7 bases, V lost 5 bases, and 5 bases had no gene match. Germline V gene data show CDR1 as MNHEY and CDR2 as SVGAGI. The DNA for the CDR3 is TGTGCCAGCAGTCAGACAGGGGGCGGGCAGCCCCAGCATTTT. The encoded protein is CASSQTGGGQPQHF.

The chain recombines TRBV6-1 with TRBJ2-7, with D possibly matching TRBD1 (5 bases). This CDR3 has 19 residues. Trimming cost V 2 bases and J 2 bases, with 25 bases left between them. Germline-derived CDR1 and CDR2 are MNHNS and SASEGT. The CDR3 nucleotides read TGTGCCAGCAGTGAAAGGCGTTTTAGGGCAGGGCTGATAACCTACGAGCAGTACTTC. Its protein is CASSERRFRAGLITYEQYF.

This chain links TRBV11-2 with TRBJ1-4, with 9 bases that match TRBD1. The CDR3 length is 15 residues. The germline gives CDR1 SGHAT, CDR2 FQNNGV. The junction had 9 bases not matched to a gene; V was cut back by 5 bases and J by 8 bases. CDR3 DNA sequence: TGTGCCAGCAGCCTTAACAGGGGGCGAGGCGAAAAACTGTTTTTT. Translating gives CASSLNRGRGEKLFF.

CDR3 region: CASSPYSDTQYF. The CDR3 nucleotides are TGTGCCAGCTCACCCTATTCAGATACGCAGTATTTT. The genes are TRBV18 and TRBJ2-3; D unclear. The CDR3 has 12 amino acids. From germline, CDR1 is KGHSH and CDR2 LQKENI. Trimming shortened V by 3 bases and J by 4 bases, and 5 bases separated the two germline ends.

Concerning this clone: In the same sample, other DNA sequences code for this CDR3. CDR3 bases: TGTGCCAGCAGCCTAGGACAGAGCTCCTACGAGCAGTACTTC. The encoded protein is CASSLGQSSYEQYF. The V call is TRBV11-3, the J call TRBJ2-7; possibly TRBD1 for D (6 bases). There are 14 residues in the CDR3. Between the trimmed V and J ends, which lost 5 bases and 0 bases, there was a span of 11 bases. From germline, CDR1 is SGHNT and CDR2 YENEEA.

The rearrangement joins TRBV6-5 to TRBJ1-6; 8 positions agree with TRBD1. The CDR3 extends over 16 amino acids. Germline CDR1 MNHEY, CDR2 SVGAGI. The ends lost 0 bases at V and 5 bases at J; junction bases unmatched: 3. DNA for the CDR3: TGTGCCAGCAGTTACTCGCAGGGGGCGGATAATTCACCCCTCCACTTT. Residues: CASSYSQGADNSPLHF.

This rearrangement joins TRBV5-1 to TRBJ2-5, with a tentative D call TRBD1 (5 bases). Between the trimmed V and J ends, which lost 3 bases and 3 bases, there was a span of 6 bases. There are 12 residues in the CDR3. The germline V gene has CDR1 SGHRS and CDR2 YFSETQ. DNA for the CDR3: TGCGCCAGCAGCTCCAGGGAAGAGACCCAGTACTTC. The encoded protein is CASSSREETQYF.

The chain couples TRBV10-2 to TRBJ2-7, with D tentatively TRBD1 (5 bases). The CDR3 length is 13 residues. Germline assignment: CDR1 WSHSY and CDR2 SAAADI. V gave up 3 bases and J gave up 7 bases, with 13 bases separating them. The CDR3 is CASSDRVGGEQYF. The DNA of the CDR3 is TGCGCCAGCAGTGACAGGGTCGGCGGAGAGCAGTACTTC.

V is TRBV7-3 and J is TRBJ2-5; 12 nucleotides match TRBD2. Germline CDR1 is SGHTA and CDR2 is FQGTGA. V lost 5 bases and J lost 5; bases outside the gene matches: 12. The CDR3 covers 17 residues. The CDR3 is CASSPYPLAGGQETQYF. The DNA for the CDR3 is TGTGCCAGCAGCCCCTACCCCCTAGCGGGGGGGCAGGAGACCCAGTACTTC.

This clone was seen once. The chain employs TRBV24-1 and TRBJ1-2; a weak D match, TRBD1 (6 bases). This CDR3 spans 14 amino acids. Trimming stripped 5 bases from V and 1 base from J, with 10 bases between. Germline V gene lookup returns CDR1 KGHDR and CDR2 SFDVKD. The CDR3 loop is CATSAADSNYGYTF. CDR3 nucleotides: TGTGCCACCAGTGCCGCGGACAGTAACTATGGCTACACCTTC.

The rearrangement uses TRBV7-9 and TRBJ2-7; 9 bases match TRBD1. Per germline, CDR1 SEHNR and CDR2 FQNEAQ (reference sequence). This CDR3 is 16 amino acids long. The junction had 9 bases not matched to a gene; V was cut back by 3 bases and J by 3 bases. The CDR3 loop is CASSFRGTGRDYEQYF. The CDR3 nucleotides read TGTGCCAGCAGCTTTCGTGGGACAGGGAGAGACTACGAGCAGTACTTC.

The chain carries TRBV19 and TRBJ1-6; 9 bases match TRBD1. J lost 8 bases, V lost 4 bases, and 3 bases had no gene match. CDR1 is LNHDA and CDR2 is SQIVND in the germline V gene (reference sequence). CDR3 length: 14 amino acids. The CDR3 DNA reads as TGTGCCAGTAGTACGGGACAGGGTCATTCACCCCTCCACTTT. It encodes CASSTGQGHSPLHF.

CDR3 loop: CASSLPLYNEQFF. The CDR3 nucleotides are TGTGCCAGCAGCTTACCCCTCTACAATGAGCAGTTCTTC. The J gene is TRBJ2-1, the V gene TRBV7-9; D not resolved. The CDR3 is 13 amino acids. Trimming cost V 2 bases and J 3 bases, with 5 bases left between them. Per germline, CDR1 SEHNR and CDR2 FQNEAQ (reference sequence).

This rearrangement joins TRBV2 to TRBJ2-7; 9 positions agree with TRBD1. Trimming at V came to 6 bases and at J to 5 bases, leaving 5 bases not matched to a gene. This CDR3 spans 13 amino acids. Per germline, CDR1 SNHLY and CDR2 FYNNEI. This CDR3 reads CASRGDRENEQYF. The CDR3 DNA follows: TGTGCCAGCAGGGGGGACAGGGAAAACGAGCAGTACTTC.

This clone has a single count. This sequence joins TRBV6-2 or TRBV6-3 and TRBJ1-2, with TRBD1 matching over 12 bases. J was trimmed by 6 bases and V by 2 bases; bases with no gene match: 4. Germline-derived CDR1 and CDR2 are MNHEY and SVGEGT. CDR3 length: 15 residues. The DNA of the CDR3 is TGTGCCAGCAGTTACGGGACAGGGGGCTCTGATGGCTACACCTTC. Residues: CASSYGTGGSDGYTF.

CDR3 bases: TGTGCCAGCAGCCCCCCGCGGGGAACTAATGAAAAACTGTTTTTT. It codes for CASSPPRGTNEKLFF. This chain links TRBV3-1 (or the pseudogene TRBV3-2) with TRBJ1-4; D call uncertain. The CDR3 has 15 amino acids. The V gene's germline CDR1 is LGHDT and CDR2 YNNKEL (reference sequence). V lost 4 bases and J 1 base, leaving 10 bases between the germline ends.

V is TRBV7-9 and J is TRBJ1-2; D not certain. The CDR3 runs to 12 residues. CDR1 is SEHNR and CDR2 is FQNEAQ in the germline V gene (reference sequence). V dropped 2 bases and J dropped 4 bases, with 5 bases sitting between them. The CDR3 sequence is CASSLSVYGYTF. CDR3 nucleotides: TGTGCCAGCAGCTTATCTGTCTATGGCTACACCTTC.

V and J are TRBV29-1 and TRBJ2-7; 10 positions agree with TRBD1. The CDR3 is made up of 12 amino acids. From germline, CDR1 is SQVTM and CDR2 ANQGSEA. J was trimmed by 6 bases and V by 4 bases; bases with no gene match: 3. In DNA, the CDR3 is TGCAGCGTTGGGGACAGGGGAAGCGAGCAGTACTTC. This gives the protein CSVGDRGSEQYF.

The V call is TRBV9, the J call TRBJ2-2; TRBD2 might be the D (6 bases). Trimming removed 0 bases from V and 7 bases from J, with 13 bases in between. Germline values: CDR1 SGDLS, CDR2 YYNGEE. This CDR3 contains 15 residues. CDR3 protein: CASSVGAGFDGELFF. The CDR3 DNA reads TGTGCCAGCAGCGTAGGTGCGGGATTCGACGGGGAGCTGTTTTTT.

This sequence joins TRBV9 and TRBJ1-6, with D hard to call. This CDR3 region has 12 residues. The germline V gene encodes CDR1 SGDLS and CDR2 YYNGEE. Trimming removed 2 bases from V and 9 bases from J, with 6 bases in between. The CDR3 loop reads CASSVGVSPLHF. The CDR3, as DNA: TGTGCCAGCAGCGTGGGAGTTTCACCCCTCCACTTT.

V is TRBV12-3 or TRBV12-4 and J is TRBJ1-1, with 7 bases matching TRBD1. The CDR3 is 13 residues long. V shed 6 bases and J 4 bases; nucleotides not matched to a gene: 5. CDR3 sequence (DNA): TGTGCCAGCAGAAATACAGGGGTCACTGAAGCTTTCTTT. It codes for CASRNTGVTEAFF.